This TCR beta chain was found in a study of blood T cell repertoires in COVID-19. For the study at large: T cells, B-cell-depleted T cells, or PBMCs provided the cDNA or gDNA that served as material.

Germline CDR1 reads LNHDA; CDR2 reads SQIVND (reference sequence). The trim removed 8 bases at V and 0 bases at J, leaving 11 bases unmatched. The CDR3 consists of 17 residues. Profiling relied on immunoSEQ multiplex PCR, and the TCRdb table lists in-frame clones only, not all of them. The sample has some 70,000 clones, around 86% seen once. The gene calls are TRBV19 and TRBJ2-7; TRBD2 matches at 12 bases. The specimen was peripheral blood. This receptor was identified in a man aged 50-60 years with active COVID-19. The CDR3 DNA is TGTGCCAGTGCGGTGGGGACTAGCGGGTCGAGCTCCTACGAGCAGTACTTC. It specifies CASAVGTSGSSSYEQYF.